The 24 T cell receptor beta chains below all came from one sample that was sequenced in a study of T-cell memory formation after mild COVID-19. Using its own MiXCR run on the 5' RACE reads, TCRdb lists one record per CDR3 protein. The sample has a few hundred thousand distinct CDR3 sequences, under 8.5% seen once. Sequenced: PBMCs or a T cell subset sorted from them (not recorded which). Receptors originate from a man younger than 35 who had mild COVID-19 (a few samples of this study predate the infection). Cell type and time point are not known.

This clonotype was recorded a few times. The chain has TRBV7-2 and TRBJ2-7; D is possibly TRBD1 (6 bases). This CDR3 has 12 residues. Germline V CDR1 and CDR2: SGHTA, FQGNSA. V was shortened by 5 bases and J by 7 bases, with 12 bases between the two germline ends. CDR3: CASSPTGWEQYF. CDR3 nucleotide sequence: TGTGCCAGCAGCCCTACAGGGTGGGAGCAGTACTTC.

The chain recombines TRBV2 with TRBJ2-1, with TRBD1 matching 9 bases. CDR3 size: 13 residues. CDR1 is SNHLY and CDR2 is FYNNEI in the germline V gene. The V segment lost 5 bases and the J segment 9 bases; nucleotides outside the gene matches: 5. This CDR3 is CASSLQGAGEQFF. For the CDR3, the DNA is TGTGCCAGCAGTCTACAGGGGGCTGGTGAGCAGTTCTTC.

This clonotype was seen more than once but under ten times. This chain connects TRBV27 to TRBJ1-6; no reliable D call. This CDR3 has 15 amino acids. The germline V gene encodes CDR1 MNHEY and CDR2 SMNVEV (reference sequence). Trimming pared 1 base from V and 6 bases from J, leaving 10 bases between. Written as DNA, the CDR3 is TGTGCCAGCAGTTTATTGGGGTTCTCTAATTCACCCCTCCACTTT. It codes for CASSLLGFSNSPLHF.

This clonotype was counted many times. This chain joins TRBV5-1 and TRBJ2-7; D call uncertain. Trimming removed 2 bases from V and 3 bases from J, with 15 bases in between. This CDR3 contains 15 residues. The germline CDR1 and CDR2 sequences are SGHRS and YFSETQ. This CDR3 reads CASSFIPGADYEQYF. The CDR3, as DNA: TGCGCCAGCAGCTTCATTCCGGGCGCGGACTACGAGCAGTACTTC.

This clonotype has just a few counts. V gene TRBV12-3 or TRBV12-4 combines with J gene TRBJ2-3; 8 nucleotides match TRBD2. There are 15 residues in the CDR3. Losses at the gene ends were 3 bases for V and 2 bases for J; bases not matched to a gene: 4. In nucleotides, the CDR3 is TGTGCCAGCAGTTTCCGAGCGGGGGTCACAGATACGCAGTATTTT. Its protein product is CASSFRAGVTDTQYF.

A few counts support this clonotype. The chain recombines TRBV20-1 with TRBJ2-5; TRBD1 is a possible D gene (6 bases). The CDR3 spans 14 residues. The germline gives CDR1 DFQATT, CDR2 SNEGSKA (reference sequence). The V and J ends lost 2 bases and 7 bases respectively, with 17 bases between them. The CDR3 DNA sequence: TGCAGTGCTAGACCTTCCCAGGGGCTTGGGACCCAGTACTTC. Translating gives CSARPSQGLGTQYF.

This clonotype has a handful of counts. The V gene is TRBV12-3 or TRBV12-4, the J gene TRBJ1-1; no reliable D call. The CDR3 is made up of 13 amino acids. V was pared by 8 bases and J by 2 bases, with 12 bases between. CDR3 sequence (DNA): TGTGCCAGCGGGGTGCGGAGTAACACTGAAGCTTTCTTT. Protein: CASGVRSNTEAFF.

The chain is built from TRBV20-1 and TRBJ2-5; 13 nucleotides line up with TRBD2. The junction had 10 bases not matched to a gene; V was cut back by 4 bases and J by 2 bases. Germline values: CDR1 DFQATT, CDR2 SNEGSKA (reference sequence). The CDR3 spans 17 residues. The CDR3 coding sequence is TGCAGTGCTACAACCCCTACTAGCGGGGGGGGACAAGAGACCCAGTACTTC. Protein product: CSATTPTSGGGQETQYF.

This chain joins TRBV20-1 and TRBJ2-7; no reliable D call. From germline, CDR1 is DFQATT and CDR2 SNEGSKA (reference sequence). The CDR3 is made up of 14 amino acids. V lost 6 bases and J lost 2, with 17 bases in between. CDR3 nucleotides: TGCAGTGCCAGTAGTATCTCATCCCCCTACGAGCAGTACTTC. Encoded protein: CSASSISSPYEQYF.

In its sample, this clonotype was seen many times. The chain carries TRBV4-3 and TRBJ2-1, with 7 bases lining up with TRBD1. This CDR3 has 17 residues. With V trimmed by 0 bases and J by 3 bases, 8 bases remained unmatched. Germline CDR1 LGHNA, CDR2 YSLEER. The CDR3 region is CASSQDWTGDYYNEQFF. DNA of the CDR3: TGCGCCAGCAGCCAAGATTGGACAGGAGACTACTACAATGAGCAGTTCTTC.

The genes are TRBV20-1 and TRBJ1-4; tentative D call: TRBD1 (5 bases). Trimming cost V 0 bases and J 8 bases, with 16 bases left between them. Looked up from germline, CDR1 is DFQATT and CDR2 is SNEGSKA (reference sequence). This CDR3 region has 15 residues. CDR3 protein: CSARDPKGAGEKLFF. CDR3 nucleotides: TGCAGTGCTAGAGATCCTAAAGGGGCTGGGGAAAAACTGTTTTTT.

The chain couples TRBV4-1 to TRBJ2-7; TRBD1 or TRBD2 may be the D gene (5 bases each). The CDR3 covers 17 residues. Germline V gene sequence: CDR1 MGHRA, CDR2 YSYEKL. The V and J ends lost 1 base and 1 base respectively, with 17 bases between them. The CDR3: CASSQALGQTGSYEQYF. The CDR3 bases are TGCGCCAGCAGCCAAGCGCTGGGGCAGACGGGATCCTACGAGCAGTACTTC.

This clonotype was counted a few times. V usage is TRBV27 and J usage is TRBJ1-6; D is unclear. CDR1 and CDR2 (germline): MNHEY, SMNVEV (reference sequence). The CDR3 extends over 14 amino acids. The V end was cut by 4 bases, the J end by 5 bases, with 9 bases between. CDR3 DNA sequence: TGTGCCAGCAGTTATTGGGATCATAATTCACCCCTCCACTTT. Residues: CASSYWDHNSPLHF.

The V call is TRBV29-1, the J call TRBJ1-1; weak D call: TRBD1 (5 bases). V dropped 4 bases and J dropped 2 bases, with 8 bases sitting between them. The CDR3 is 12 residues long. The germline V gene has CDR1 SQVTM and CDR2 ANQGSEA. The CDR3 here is CSVGGVNTEAFF. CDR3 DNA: TGCAGCGTTGGGGGGGTAAACACTGAAGCTTTCTTT.

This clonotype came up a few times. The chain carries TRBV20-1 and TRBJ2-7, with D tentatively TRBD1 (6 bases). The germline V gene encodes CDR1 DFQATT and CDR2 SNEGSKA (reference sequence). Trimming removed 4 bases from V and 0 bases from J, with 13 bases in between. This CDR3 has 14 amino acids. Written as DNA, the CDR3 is TGCAGTGCTAAAGGACAGAAGAGCTCCTACGAGCAGTACGTC. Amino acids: CSAKGQKSSYEQYV.

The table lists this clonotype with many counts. DNA of the CDR3: TGCAGTGCTAGAAGGCAGGGCAGCTCCTACGAGCAGTACTTC. Translation gives CSARRQGSSYEQYF. The chain couples TRBV20-1 to TRBJ2-7, with D possibly TRBD1 on 5 matching bases. CDR3 length: 14 amino acids. V lost 2 bases and J 0 bases, leaving 11 bases between the germline ends. Germline V gives CDR1 DFQATT, CDR2 SNEGSKA (reference sequence).

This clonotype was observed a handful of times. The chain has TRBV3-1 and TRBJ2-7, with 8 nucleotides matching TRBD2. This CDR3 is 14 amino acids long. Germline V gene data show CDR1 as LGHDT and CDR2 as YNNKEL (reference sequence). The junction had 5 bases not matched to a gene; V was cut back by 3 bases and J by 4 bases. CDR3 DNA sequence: TGTGCCAGCAGCCAGCCGACTAGCGCATACGAGCAGTACTTC. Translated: CASSQPTSAYEQYF.

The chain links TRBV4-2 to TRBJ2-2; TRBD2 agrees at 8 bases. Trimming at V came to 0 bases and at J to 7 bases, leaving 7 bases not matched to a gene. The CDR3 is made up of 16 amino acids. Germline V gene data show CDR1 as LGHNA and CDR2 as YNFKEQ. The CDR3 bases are TGTGCCAGCAGCCAAGATAGTAGCGGGGTGGGCGGGGAGCTGTTTTTT. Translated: CASSQDSSGVGGELFF.

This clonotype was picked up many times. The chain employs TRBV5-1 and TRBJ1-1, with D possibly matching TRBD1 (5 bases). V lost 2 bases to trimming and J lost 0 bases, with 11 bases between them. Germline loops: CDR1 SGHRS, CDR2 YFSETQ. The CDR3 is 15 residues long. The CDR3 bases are TGCGCCAGCAGCTTCCAGGGTGGTATGAACACTGAAGCTTTCTTT. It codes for CASSFQGGMNTEAFF.

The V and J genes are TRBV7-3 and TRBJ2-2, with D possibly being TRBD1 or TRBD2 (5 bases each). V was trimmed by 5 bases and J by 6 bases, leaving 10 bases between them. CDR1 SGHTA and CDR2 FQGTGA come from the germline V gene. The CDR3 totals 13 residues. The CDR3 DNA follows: TGTGCCAGCAGCGATAGGGGAGCCGGGGAGCTGTTTTTT. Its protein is CASSDRGAGELFF.

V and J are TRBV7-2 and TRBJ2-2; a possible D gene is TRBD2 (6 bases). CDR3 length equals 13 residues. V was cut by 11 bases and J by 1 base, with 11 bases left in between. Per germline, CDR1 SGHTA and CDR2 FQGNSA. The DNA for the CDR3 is TGTGCCGGACTATACAGGAACACCGGGGAGCTGTTTTTT. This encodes CAGLYRNTGELFF.

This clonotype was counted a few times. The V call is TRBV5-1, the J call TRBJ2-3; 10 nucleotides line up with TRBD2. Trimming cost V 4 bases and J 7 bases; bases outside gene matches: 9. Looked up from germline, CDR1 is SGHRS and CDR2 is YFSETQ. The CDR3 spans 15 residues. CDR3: CASSDPPAGGYTQYF. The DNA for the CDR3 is TGCGCCAGCAGCGATCCACCAGCGGGAGGGTATACGCAGTATTTT.

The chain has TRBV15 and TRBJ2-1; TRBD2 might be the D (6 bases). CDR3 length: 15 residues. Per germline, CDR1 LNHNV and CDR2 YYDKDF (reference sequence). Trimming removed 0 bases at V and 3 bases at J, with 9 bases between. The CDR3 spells CATSRDRRGYNEQFF. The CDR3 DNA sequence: TGTGCCACCAGCAGAGATCGGAGGGGCTACAATGAGCAGTTCTTC.

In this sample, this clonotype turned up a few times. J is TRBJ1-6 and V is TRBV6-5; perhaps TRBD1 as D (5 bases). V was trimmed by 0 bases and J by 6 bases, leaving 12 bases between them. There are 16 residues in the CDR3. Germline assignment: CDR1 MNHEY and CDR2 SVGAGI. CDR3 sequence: CASSYSWGPGNSPLHF. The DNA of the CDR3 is TGTGCCAGCAGTTACTCGTGGGGCCCTGGTAATTCACCCCTCCACTTT.